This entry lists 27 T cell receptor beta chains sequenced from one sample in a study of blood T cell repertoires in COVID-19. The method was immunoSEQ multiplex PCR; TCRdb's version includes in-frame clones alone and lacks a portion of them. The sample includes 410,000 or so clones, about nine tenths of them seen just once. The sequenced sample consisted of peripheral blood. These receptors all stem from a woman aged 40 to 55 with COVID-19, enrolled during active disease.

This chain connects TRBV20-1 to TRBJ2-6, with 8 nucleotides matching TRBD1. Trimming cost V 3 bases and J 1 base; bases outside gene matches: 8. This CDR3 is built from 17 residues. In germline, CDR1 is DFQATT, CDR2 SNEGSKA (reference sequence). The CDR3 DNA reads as TGCAGTGCTAGTCCGACAGGGGTTTTATCTGGGGCCAACGTCCTGACTTTC. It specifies CSASPTGVLSGANVLTF.

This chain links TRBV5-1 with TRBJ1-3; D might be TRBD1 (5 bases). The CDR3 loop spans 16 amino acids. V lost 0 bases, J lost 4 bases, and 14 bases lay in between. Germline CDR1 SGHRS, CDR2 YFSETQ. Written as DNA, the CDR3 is TGCGCCAGCAGCTTGGCCGGGCAGGGTCTAGGAAACACCATATATTTT. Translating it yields CASSLAGQGLGNTIYF.

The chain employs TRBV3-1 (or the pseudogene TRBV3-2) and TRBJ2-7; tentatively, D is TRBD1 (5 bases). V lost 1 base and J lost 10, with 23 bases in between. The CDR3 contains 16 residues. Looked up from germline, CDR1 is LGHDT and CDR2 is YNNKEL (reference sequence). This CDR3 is CASSQVGRTRATFQYF. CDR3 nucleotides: TGTGCCAGCAGCCAAGTTGGGCGGACAAGGGCTACGTTCCAGTACTTC.

The CDR3 DNA reads as TGTGTCAGCAGGCACAGGGAAAATCAGCCCCAGCATTTT. Residues: CVSRHRENQPQHF. V gene TRBV19 combines with J gene TRBJ1-5; possibly TRBD1 for D (6 bases). This CDR3 comprises 13 residues. Germline V CDR1 and CDR2: LNHDA, SQIVND (reference sequence).

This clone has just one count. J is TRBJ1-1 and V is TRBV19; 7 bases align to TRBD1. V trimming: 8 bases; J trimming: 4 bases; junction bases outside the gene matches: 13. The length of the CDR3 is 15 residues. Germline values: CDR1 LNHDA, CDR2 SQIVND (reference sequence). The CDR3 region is CASQGGREIFTEAFF. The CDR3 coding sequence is TGTGCCAGTCAGGGGGGCAGGGAGATCTTCACTGAAGCTTTCTTT.

In DNA form, the CDR3 reads TGTGCCAGCTCACCACCCCCAAGGCAGGATAGCAATCAGCCCCAGCATTTT. It specifies CASSPPPRQDSNQPQHF. V gene TRBV18 combines with J gene TRBJ1-5; unclear D gene. Trimming removed 0 bases from V and 0 bases from J, with 12 bases in between. This CDR3 region has 17 residues. In germline, CDR1 is KGHSH, CDR2 LQKENI.

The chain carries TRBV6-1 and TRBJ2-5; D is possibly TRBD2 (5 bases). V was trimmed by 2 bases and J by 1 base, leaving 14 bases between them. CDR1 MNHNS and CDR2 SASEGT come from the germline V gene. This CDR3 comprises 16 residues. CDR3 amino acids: CASSEMARSGQETQYF. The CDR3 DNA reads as TGTGCCAGCAGTGAAATGGCAAGGAGCGGCCAAGAGACCCAGTACTTC.

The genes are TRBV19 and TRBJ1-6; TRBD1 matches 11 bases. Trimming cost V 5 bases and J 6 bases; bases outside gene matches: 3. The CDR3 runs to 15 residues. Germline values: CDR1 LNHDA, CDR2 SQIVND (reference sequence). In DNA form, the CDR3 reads TGTGCCAGTAGTCCGGACAGGGGGCTTAATTCACCCCTCCACTTT. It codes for CASSPDRGLNSPLHF.

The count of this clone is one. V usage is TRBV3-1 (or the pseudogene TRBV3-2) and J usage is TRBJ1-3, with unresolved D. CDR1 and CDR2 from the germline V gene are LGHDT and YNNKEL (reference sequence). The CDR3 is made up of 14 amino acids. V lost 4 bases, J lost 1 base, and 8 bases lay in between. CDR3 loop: CASSPAASGNTIYF. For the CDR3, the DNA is TGTGCCAGCAGCCCCGCTGCGTCTGGAAACACCATATATTTT.

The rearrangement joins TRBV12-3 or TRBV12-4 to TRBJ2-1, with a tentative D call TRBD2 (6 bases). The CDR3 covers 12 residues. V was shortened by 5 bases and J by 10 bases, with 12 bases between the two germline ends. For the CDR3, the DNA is TGTGCCAGCAGTCTCCGGGACTTAGAGCAGTTCTTC. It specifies CASSLRDLEQFF.

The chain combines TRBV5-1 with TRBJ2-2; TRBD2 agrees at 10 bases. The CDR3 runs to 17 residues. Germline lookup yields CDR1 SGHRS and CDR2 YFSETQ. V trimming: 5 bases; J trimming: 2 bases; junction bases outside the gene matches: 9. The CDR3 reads CASSLSLAGVNTGELFF. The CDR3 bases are TGCGCCAGCAGTTTAAGCCTAGCGGGGGTCAACACCGGGGAGCTGTTTTTT.

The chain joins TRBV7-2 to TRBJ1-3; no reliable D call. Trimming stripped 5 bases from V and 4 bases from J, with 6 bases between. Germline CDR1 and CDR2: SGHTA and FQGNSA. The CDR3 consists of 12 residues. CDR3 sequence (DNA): TGTGCCAGCAGCCCCCTCGGAAACACCATATATTTT. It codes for CASSPLGNTIYF.

CDR3 residues: CATGGTGAHNEQFF. The DNA of the CDR3 is TGTGCCACCGGGGGGACAGGGGCACACAATGAGCAGTTCTTC. The chain employs TRBV10-3 and TRBJ2-1; 10 bases agree with TRBD1. CDR1 and CDR2 (germline): ENHRY, SYGVKD. Germline trimming cut 10 bases from V and 5 bases from J; bases unmatched to any gene: 8. The CDR3 is 14 residues long.

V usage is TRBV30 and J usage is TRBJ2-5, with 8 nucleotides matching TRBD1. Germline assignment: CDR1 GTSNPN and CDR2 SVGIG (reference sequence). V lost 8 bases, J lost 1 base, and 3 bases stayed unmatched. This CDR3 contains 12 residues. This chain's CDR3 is CAMGQVQETQYF. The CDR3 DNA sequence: TGTGCCATGGGACAGGTCCAAGAGACCCAGTACTTC.

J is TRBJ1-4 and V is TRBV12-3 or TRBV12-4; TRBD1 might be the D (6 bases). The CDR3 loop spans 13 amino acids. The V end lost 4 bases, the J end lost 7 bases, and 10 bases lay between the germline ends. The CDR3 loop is CASSSHRVEKLFF. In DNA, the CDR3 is TGTGCCAGCAGTTCTCACAGGGTTGAAAAACTGTTTTTT.

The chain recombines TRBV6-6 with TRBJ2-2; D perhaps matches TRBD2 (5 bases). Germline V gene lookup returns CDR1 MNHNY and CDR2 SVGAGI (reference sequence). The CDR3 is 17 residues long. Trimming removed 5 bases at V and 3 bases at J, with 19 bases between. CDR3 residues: CASSPLWTGKYTGELFF. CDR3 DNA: TGTGCCAGCAGTCCACTCTGGACGGGGAAATACACCGGGGAGCTGTTTTTT.

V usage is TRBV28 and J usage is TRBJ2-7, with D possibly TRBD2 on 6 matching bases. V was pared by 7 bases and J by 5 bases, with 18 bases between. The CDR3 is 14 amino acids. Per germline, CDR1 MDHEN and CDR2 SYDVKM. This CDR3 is CASTEGRDFHEQYF. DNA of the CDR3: TGTGCCAGCACCGAAGGCCGGGACTTCCACGAGCAGTACTTC.

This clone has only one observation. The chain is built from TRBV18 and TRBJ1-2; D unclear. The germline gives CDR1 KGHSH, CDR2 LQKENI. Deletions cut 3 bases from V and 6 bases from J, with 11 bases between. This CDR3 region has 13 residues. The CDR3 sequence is CASSPGPANGYTF. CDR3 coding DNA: TGTGCCAGCTCACCGGGCCCAGCTAATGGCTACACCTTC.

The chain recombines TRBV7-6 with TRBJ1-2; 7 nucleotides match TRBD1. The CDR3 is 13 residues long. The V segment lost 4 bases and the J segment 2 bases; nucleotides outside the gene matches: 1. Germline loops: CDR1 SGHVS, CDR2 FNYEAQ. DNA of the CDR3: TGTGCCAGCAGCTCAGGGGGGAACTATGGCTACACCTTC. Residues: CASSSGGNYGYTF.

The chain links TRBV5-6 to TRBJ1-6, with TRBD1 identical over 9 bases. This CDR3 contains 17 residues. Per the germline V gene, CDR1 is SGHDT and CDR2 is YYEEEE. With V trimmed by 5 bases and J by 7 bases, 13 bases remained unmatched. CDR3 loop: CASRFGTGLATNSPLHF. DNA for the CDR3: TGTGCCAGCAGGTTCGGGACAGGGCTCGCTACCAATTCACCCCTCCACTTT.

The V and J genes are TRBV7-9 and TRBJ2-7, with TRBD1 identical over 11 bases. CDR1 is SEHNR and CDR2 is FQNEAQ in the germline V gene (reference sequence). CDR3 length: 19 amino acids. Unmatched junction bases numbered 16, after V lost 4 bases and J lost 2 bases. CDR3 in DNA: TGTGCCAGCAGCTCCTCCGGGACAGGGGGGTTCTGGAAAACCTACGAGCAGTACTTC. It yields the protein CASSSSGTGGFWKTYEQYF. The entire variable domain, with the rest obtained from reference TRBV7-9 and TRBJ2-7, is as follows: DTGVSQNPRHKITKRGQNVTFRCDPISEHNRLYWYRQTLGQGPEFLTYFQNEAQLEKSRLLSDRFSAERPKGSFSTLEIQRTEQGDSAMYLCASSSSGTGGFWKTYEQYFGPGTRLTVT.

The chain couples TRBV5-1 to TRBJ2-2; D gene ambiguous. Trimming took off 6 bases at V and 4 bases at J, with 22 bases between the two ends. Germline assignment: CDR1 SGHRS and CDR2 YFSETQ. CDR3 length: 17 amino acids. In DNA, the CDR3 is TGCGCCAGCAAGTCTCTCGCGAAATCGTACCCCACCGGGGAGCTGTTTTTT. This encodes CASKSLAKSYPTGELFF.

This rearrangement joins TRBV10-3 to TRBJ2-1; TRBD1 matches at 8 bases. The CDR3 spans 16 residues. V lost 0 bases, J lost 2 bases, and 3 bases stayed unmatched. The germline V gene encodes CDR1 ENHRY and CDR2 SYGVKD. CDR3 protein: CAISESEQGAYNEQFF. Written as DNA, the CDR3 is TGTGCCATCAGTGAGTCGGAACAGGGGGCCTACAATGAGCAGTTCTTC.

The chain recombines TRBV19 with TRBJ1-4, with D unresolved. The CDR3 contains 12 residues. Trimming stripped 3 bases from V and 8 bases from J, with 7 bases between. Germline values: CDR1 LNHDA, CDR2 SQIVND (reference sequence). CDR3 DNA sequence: TGTGCCAGTAGTATGAGCAGGGAAAAACTGTTTTTT. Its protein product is CASSMSREKLFF.

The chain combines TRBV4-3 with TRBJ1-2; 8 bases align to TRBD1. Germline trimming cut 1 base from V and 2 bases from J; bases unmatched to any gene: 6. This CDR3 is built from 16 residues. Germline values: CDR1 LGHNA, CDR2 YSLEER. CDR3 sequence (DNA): TGCGCCAGCAGCCAAGTCGGCGCAGGGGGCAACTATGGCTACACCTTC. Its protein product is CASSQVGAGGNYGYTF.

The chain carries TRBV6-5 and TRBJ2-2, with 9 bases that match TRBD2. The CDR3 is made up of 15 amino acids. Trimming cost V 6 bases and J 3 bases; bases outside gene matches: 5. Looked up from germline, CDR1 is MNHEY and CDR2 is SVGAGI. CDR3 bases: TGTGCCAGCAGCCCCGCGGGGGGGGACACCGGGGAGCTGTTTTTT. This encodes CASSPAGGDTGELFF.

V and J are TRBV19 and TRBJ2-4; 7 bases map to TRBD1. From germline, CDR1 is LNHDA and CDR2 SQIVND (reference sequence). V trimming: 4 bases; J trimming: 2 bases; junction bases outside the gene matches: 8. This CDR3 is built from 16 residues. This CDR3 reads CASSRETGTSKNIQYF. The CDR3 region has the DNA TGTGCCAGTAGTAGGGAGACAGGGACGTCCAAAAACATTCAGTACTTC.